Below, one T cell receptor (beta chain) is given with its context. TCRdb keeps only in-frame clones here, not all; method: immunoSEQ multiplex PCR. The repertoire has a few hundred thousand clones, about 80% of them found once; the top ten carry 6.5% to 9%. These data are taken from a study of blood T cell repertoires in COVID-19. V was pared by 6 bases and J by 7 bases, with 4 bases of the junction left unmatched. CDR3 length: 12 amino acids. In germline, CDR1 is LNHDA, CDR2 SQIVND (reference sequence). Source material: peripheral blood. The origin of this receptor is a woman in her forties or fifties with acute or convalescent COVID-19. The chain is built from TRBV19 and TRBJ2-3, with 7 bases that match TRBD2. The CDR3 DNA sequence: TGTGCCAGTAGCCAGACTAGCTATACGCAGTATTTT. The encoded protein is CASSQTSYTQYF. Using reference TRBV19 and TRBJ2-3 for the parts outside the CDR3, the full variable domain is DGGITQSPKYLFRKEGQNVTLSCEQNLNHDAMYWYRQDPGQGLRLIYYSQIVNDFQKGDIAEGYSVSREKKESFPLTVTSAQKNPTAFYLCASSQTSYTQYFGPGTRLTVL.